This T cell receptor beta chain was captured by sequencing in a study of T-cell reconstitution after alpha-beta-depleted transplantation in children. The germline V and J ends were trimmed by 0 bases and 1 base, with 4 bases remaining between them. There are 14 residues in the CDR3. Germline CDR1 and CDR2: MNHEY and SVGEGT. A TCRbeta library incorporating unique molecular identifiers was prepared. A single record per CDR3 protein comes from TCRdb applying MiXCR to the PCR reads. In the table there are just over 70,000 distinct CDR3 sequences, about 7% of which are singletons. In its sample, this clonotype was seen many times.

The origin of this receptor is a human donor who donated a stem cell graft to a child with acute lymphoblastic leukemia. This chain links TRBV6-2 or TRBV6-3 with TRBJ2-1; D ambiguous. Sequenced here: PBMCs from the stem cell graft donor, sampled from the stem cell graft. Here the CDR3 DNA reads TGTGCCAGCAGTTACTCAACTTCCTACAATGAGCAGTTCTTC. The encoded protein is CASSYSTSYNEQFF.